The T cell receptor (beta chain) described here comes from a study of T-cell memory formation after mild COVID-19. The overall study: TCR clusters largely stayed donor specific.

5'RACE with constant-segment primers built TCRalpha and TCRbeta cDNA libraries with UMIs. MiXCR, run by TCRdb on the 5' RACE reads, gives a single entry per CDR3 protein. The sample holds about 350,000 distinct CDR3 sequences, roughly an eighth seen once. The V end was cut by 2 bases, the J end by 7 bases, with 12 bases between. Germline V gene lookup returns CDR1 MNHEY and CDR2 SVGEGT. This CDR3 has 15 amino acids. Study-wide findings and caveats: Prior to infection, memory already included some responding clones, suggesting cross-reactive memory joined. While clones contracting from day 15 to 85 were balanced between CD4 and CD8, later expanders leaned CD4+.

A word on this clonotype: The antigen is undetermined.

What was sequenced was PBMCs or a T cell subset sorted from them (not recorded which). The receptor was isolated from a man aged 18 to 29 who had mild COVID-19 (a few samples of this study predate the infection). Cell type and time point are not known. This chain uses TRBV6-2 or TRBV6-3 with TRBJ1-6; the D gene is possibly TRBD1 (5 bases). This chain's CDR3 is CASSYPGTGNSPLHF. CDR3 DNA: TGTGCCAGCAGTTACCCCGGGACGGGGAATTCACCCCTCCACTTT.